Presented here are 13 T cell receptor beta chains from one specimen sequenced in a study of blood T cell repertoires in COVID-19. Assay used: immunoSEQ multiplex PCR; TCRdb lists only in-frame clones, some missing. Among some 350,000 clones listed, 85% to 90% were seen once. Sequencing was carried out using peripheral blood. All receptors come from a man younger than 35 with active or convalescent COVID-19.

V gene TRBV7-2 combines with J gene TRBJ2-1; 9 bases fit TRBD2. The CDR3 has 15 residues. Looked up from germline, CDR1 is SGHTA and CDR2 is FQGNSA. Trimming cost V 1 base and J 9 bases; bases outside gene matches: 7. The CDR3 loop is CASSLEGLAFGEQFF. The CDR3 coding sequence is TGTGCCAGCAGCTTAGAGGGACTAGCATTCGGTGAGCAGTTCTTC.

V usage is TRBV19 and J usage is TRBJ2-2, with D possibly being TRBD1 (6 bases). Germline lookup yields CDR1 LNHDA and CDR2 SQIVND (reference sequence). Deletions cut 9 bases from V and 2 bases from J, with 13 bases between. The CDR3 is 14 residues long. CDR3 sequence reads: CASGTRSNTGELFF. The CDR3 bases are TGTGCCAGCGGGACAAGAAGTAACACCGGGGAGCTGTTTTTT.

The chain links TRBV18 to TRBJ2-4; weak D call: TRBD1 (5 bases). Germline assignment: CDR1 KGHSH and CDR2 LQKENI. CDR3 size: 16 residues. The V end was cut by 3 bases, the J end by 0 bases, with 12 bases between. The CDR3 DNA sequence: TGTGCCAGCTCACCCCCGACAGAACTAGCCAAAAACATTCAGTACTTC. It codes for CASSPPTELAKNIQYF.

This CDR3 is CASSFNRGLGNTIYF. The DNA of the CDR3 is TGTGCCAGCAGTTTTAACAGGGGGCTTGGAAACACCATATATTTT. The rearrangement links TRBV27 to TRBJ1-3, with TRBD1 matching over 9 bases. Germline CDR1 reads MNHEY; CDR2 reads SMNVEV (reference sequence). The CDR3 has 15 residues. V lost 3 bases, J lost 3 bases, and 3 bases stayed unmatched.

J is TRBJ1-5 and V is TRBV4-3; D is uncertain. The CDR3 totals 15 residues. V was pared by 1 base and J by 7 bases, with 14 bases between. Per the germline V gene, CDR1 is LGHNA and CDR2 is YSLEER. The CDR3 bases are TGCGCCAGCAGCCAAGTCAGCGGAGGCAGGCAGCCCCAGCATTTT. Translating it yields CASSQVSGGRQPQHF.

The rearrangement uses TRBV5-1 and TRBJ2-6, with TRBD1 matching 8 bases. Germline V gene lookup returns CDR1 SGHRS and CDR2 YFSETQ. V lost 4 bases to trimming and J lost 0 bases; unmatched junction nucleotides: 12. This CDR3 contains 19 residues. CDR3 nucleotides: TGCGCCAGCAGCCCGGGGACAGGAACAACCCTCTCTGGGGCCAACGTCCTGACTTTC. Its protein product is CASSPGTGTTLSGANVLTF.

This chain uses TRBV27 with TRBJ2-7, with D possibly TRBD1 on 7 matching bases. In germline, CDR1 is MNHEY, CDR2 SMNVEV (reference sequence). This CDR3 is built from 15 residues. Trimming stripped 1 base from V and 1 base from J, with 11 bases between. CDR3 DNA: TGTGCCAGCAGTTTATACCCAGGGGGGTCCTACGAGCAGTACTTC. Its translation is CASSLYPGGSYEQYF.

The rearrangement joins TRBV5-1 to TRBJ1-3; 7 bases match TRBD1. This CDR3 has 15 amino acids. Trimming took 0 bases from V and 4 from J; bases not matched to a gene: 4. Germline CDR1 SGHRS, CDR2 YFSETQ. The CDR3 DNA follows: TGCGCCAGCAGCTTGGAGGGGGCTTACGGAAACACCATATATTTT. Translation: CASSLEGAYGNTIYF.

CDR3 DNA sequence: TGTGCCAGCAGTACCCCGCGGGAGTGGTACGAGCAGTACTTC. It specifies CASSTPREWYEQYF. V usage is TRBV6-5 and J usage is TRBJ2-7; 7 bases match TRBD2. There are 14 residues in the CDR3. Germline CDR1 is MNHEY and CDR2 is SVGAGI. After removal of 5 bases from V and 4 bases from J, the junction contained 8 bases not matched to a gene.

This clone has only one observation. The gene calls are TRBV9 and TRBJ1-1, with TRBD1 matching 10 bases. V was clipped by 4 bases and J by 3 bases; unmatched bases: 9. The CDR3 loop spans 16 amino acids. CDR1 SGDLS and CDR2 YYNGEE come from the germline V gene. CDR3 loop: CASSNRDRGPDTEAFF. The CDR3 DNA reads as TGTGCCAGCAGCAACCGGGACAGGGGTCCAGACACTGAAGCTTTCTTT.

A single count supports this clone. The chain recombines TRBV19 with TRBJ2-7, with 10 bases identical to TRBD2. This CDR3 contains 14 residues. The J segment lost 5 bases and the V segment lost 5 bases, leaving 6 bases of the junction unmatched. The germline gives CDR1 LNHDA, CDR2 SQIVND (reference sequence). CDR3 protein: CASSQAGGFNEQYF. In DNA, the CDR3 is TGTGCCAGTAGTCAAGCGGGAGGGTTCAACGAGCAGTACTTC. The full variable domain, its missing parts supplied by reference TRBV19 and TRBJ2-7, is DGGITQSPKYLFRKEGQNVTLSCEQNLNHDAMYWYRQDPGQGLRLIYYSQIVNDFQKGDIAEGYSVSREKKESFPLTVTSAQKNPTAFYLCASSQAGGFNEQYFGPGTRLTVT.

The chain has TRBV7-9 and TRBJ2-1; 9 bases are shared with TRBD1. Germline lookup yields CDR1 SEHNR and CDR2 FQNEAQ (reference sequence). The CDR3 is 16 amino acids. Trimming at V came to 1 base and at J to 6 bases, leaving 7 bases not matched to a gene. The CDR3 DNA follows: TGTGCCAGCAGCTTAGTTGGTGGGGGACAGGGCAATGAGCAGTTCTTC. Its protein product is CASSLVGGGQGNEQFF.

The V gene is TRBV7-8, the J gene TRBJ1-5; D gene uncertain. This CDR3 has 17 amino acids. Trimming shortened V by 0 bases and J by 2 bases, and 14 bases separated the two germline ends. From germline, CDR1 is SGHVS and CDR2 FQNEAQ. The CDR3 region has the DNA TGTGCCAGCAGCTTAGCCGGTTCGGGGTTTGGCAATCAGCCCCAGCATTTT. It is translated as CASSLAGSGFGNQPQHF.